This is a list of T cell receptor beta chains from one sample in a study of blood T cell repertoires in COVID-19. Sequencing used immunoSEQ multiplex PCR; TCRdb keeps in-frame clones, though not all of them. The table lists some 190,000 clones, approximately 84% of them singletons. Sequenced sample: peripheral blood. The source is a woman older than 75 with COVID-19, enrolled during active disease. Each CDR3 is given with its conserved first and last residue. Fields, in order: V gene, J gene, D gene, clone size, CDR3 DNA, CDR3 protein. A D gene is named only where the DNA matches it firmly. The size entry is marked missing in some rows and otherwise reads once, few, many or a size class.

TRBV29-1	TRBJ2-5	TRBD2	once	TGCAGCGTTGGCTGGGGGGGTCAAGAGACCCAGTACTTC	CSVGWGGQETQYF
TRBV7-9	TRBJ1-2	.	once	TGTGCCAGCAGCTTAGGTGGCAGTTCCATTTATGGCTACACCTTC	CASSLGGSSIYGYTF
TRBV6-5	TRBJ1-2	.	.	TGTGCCAGCAGGGGGGGTTGGCAGTGGAATGGCTACACCTTC	CASRGGWQWNGYTF
TRBV25-1	TRBJ1-2	.	once	TGTGCCAGCAGCTCCATGGGGGCTATTGGCTACACCTTC	CASSSMGAIGYTF
TRBV5-6	TRBJ1-1	.	.	TGTGCCAGCAGCCGCGGGCGGGGGAACACTGAAGCTTTCTTT	CASSRGRGNTEAFF
TRBV3-1/TRBV3-2	TRBJ1-2	TRBD1	.	TGTGCCAGCAGCCAAGCCCCCGGGACAGGGAACTATGGCTACACCTTC	CASSQAPGTGNYGYTF
TRBV6-5	TRBJ1-2	.	.	TGTGCCACCTCCCGGGAGGCATTAAACTATGGCTACACCTTC	CATSREALNYGYTF
TRBV5-1	TRBJ1-3	.	.	TGCGCCAGCAGTCAGGCTGGACAGTCGGGAAACACCATATATTTT	CASSQAGQSGNTIYF
TRBV6-1	TRBJ2-7	TRBD1	.	TGTGCCAGCAGTGAAGGGACAGGGGTGGGCTACGAGCAGTACTTC	CASSEGTGVGYEQYF
TRBV28	TRBJ2-7	TRBD1	.	TGTGCCAGCAGTTCCCCGACAGGGAGTCGGTCCTACGAGCAGTACTTC	CASSSPTGSRSYEQYF
TRBV3-1/TRBV3-2	TRBJ2-1	.	.	TGTGCCAGCAGCCAAGAGCTCAGCGGGTCATACAATGAGCAGTTCTTC	CASSQELSGSYNEQFF
TRBV11-2	TRBJ1-2	.	.	TGTGCCAGCAAAAGCCCCCGGGGTACCTATGGCTACACCTTC	CASKSPRGTYGYTF